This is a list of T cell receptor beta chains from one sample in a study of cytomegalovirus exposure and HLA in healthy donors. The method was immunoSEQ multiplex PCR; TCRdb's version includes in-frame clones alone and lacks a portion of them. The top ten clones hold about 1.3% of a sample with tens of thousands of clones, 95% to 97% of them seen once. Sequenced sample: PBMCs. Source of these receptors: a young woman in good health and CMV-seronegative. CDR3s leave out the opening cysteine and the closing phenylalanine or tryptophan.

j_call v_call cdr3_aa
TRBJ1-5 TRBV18 ASSPPNQPQH
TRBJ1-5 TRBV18 ASSRESGQSNSNQPQH
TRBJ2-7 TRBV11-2 ASSLDVYEQY
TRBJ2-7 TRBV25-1 ASSVSLLGGEQY
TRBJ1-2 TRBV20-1 SALDRDYT
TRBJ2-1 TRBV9 ASSVALLAGGLNEQF
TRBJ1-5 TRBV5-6 ASSLGQGRSQPQH
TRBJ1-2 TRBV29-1 SGTGEAEPYGYT
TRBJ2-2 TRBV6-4 ASSPSREYGELF
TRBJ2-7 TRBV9 ASSVGQGAVGYEQY
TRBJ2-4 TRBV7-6 ASSLDPAKNIQY
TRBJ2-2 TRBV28 ASSPGTSPGELF
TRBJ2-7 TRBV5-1 ASSLERTGGGRDEQY
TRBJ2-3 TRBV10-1 ASVTGTGRDTQY
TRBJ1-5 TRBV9 ASSVEPGEPQH
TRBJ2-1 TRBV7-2 ASSYDSYNEQF
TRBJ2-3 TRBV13 ASSTRTSGRSPDTQY
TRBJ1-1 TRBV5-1 ASSQTRQGAHTEAF
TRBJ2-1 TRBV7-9 ASFRTSEHNEQF
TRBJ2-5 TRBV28 ASIPRGGETQY
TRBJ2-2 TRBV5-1 ASSLPGQGMNTGELF
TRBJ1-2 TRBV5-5 ASSPGQTYGYT
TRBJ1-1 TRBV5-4 ASSFDSLEAF
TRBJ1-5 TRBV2 ASSLWTGRGGGQPQH
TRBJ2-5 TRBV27 ASSLGGAVETQY
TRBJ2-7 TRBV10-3 AISLHGGTSGSYEQY
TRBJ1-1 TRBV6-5 ASSYSGLQLKAF
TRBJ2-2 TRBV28 ASRAREVGELF
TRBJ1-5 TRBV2 ASSKQGDSNQPQH
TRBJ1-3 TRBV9 ASSQTGVSGNTIY
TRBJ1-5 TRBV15 ATSPEISQPQH
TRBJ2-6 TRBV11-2 ASSSPGQSSGANVLT
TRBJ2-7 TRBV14 ASSYDGAIIYEQY
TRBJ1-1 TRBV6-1 ASSIRTGPNTEAF
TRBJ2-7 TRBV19 ASQLQGSDYEQY
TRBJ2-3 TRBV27 ASSLFGDTQY
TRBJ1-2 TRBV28 ASSRTVDGYT
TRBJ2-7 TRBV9 ASSARPGVVSGEQY
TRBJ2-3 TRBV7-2 ASSPRRSTDTQY
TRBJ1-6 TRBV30 AWSRGRYNSPLH
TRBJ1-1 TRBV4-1 ASSRPDTARNTEAF
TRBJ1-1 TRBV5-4 ASSRKTTDSPEAF
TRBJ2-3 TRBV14 ASSQVGLAGADTQY
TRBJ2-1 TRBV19 ASSQDTYNEQF
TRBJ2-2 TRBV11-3 ASSPRRGMVTGELF
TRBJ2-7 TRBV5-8 ASSPRDRGDDEQY
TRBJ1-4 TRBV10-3 AISEGQGNEKLF
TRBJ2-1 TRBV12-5 ASGNGTGRYNEQF
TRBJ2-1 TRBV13 ASLTSGRDNEQF
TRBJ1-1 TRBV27 ASSFRTNTEAF
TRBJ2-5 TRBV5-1 ASSPPGETQY
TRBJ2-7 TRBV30 AWANRAEQY
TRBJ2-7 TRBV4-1 ASSQDSLAGAQY
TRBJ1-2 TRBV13 ASSSGQGGYGYT
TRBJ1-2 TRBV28 ASDRPGTDNPANYGYT